This entry features one TCR beta chain sequence. These data belong to a study of blood T cell repertoires in COVID-19. Study context: Acute-phase and convalescent COVID-19 samples originated in the United States, Italy and Spain.

Enrolment of Seattle patients took place during active infection, and they were followed longitudinally. This CDR3 has 12 amino acids. The germline V and J ends were trimmed by 5 bases and 4 bases, with 9 bases remaining between them. Germline V CDR1 and CDR2: MNHEY, SVGAGI. The data were produced by immunoSEQ multiplex PCR, yet TCRdb's version contains in-frame clones alone and is incomplete. The profile covers roughly 500,000 clones, with 85% to 90% appearing a single time and about 0.91% taken by the ten largest. The chain has TRBV6-5 and TRBJ2-7; D gene uncertain. The material sequenced was peripheral blood. This receptor was taken from a man younger than 35 with COVID-19, enrolled during active disease. The CDR3 loop reads CASSPTVYEQYF. DNA for the CDR3: TGTGCCAGCAGTCCCACAGTTTACGAGCAGTACTTC.